The rows below give T cell receptor beta chains drawn from one sample of a study of T cell responses to AZD1222 COVID-19 vaccine. Only in-frame clones appear in the TCRdb table, and some are missing; sequencing was by immunoSEQ multiplex PCR. The table records tens of thousands of clones, about 78% of them present only once. Sequenced material: peripheral blood, taken 28 days after the second AZD1222 dose. These receptors were taken from an adult who received the AZD1222 COVID-19 vaccine. CDR3s leave out the opening cysteine and the closing phenylalanine or tryptophan. D genes are given only for firm matches.

v_gene	j_gene	d_gene	CDR3aa
TRBV2	TRBJ2-3	-	ASTQGVVNTDTQY
TRBV5-1	TRBJ1-1	-	ASSLGSGRDTEAF
TRBV27	TRBJ1-2	TRBD1	ASSPPDRGGYT
TRBV3-1/TRBV3-2	TRBJ1-2	-	ASSQVFGFNYGYT
TRBV5-1	TRBJ1-1	-	ASSRQDKNTEAF
TRBV5-1	TRBJ2-2	-	ASSLDSPGGELF
TRBV9	TRBJ2-1	-	ASSVDGGQGSYNEQF
TRBV29-1	TRBJ2-3	-	SVGFVDTQY
TRBV7-9	TRBJ2-5	TRBD2	ASSGKASGPIQETQY
TRBV30	TRBJ2-2	-	ACRPFSTGELF
TRBV3-1/TRBV3-2	TRBJ2-5	TRBD2	ASSHLPSQGLARQETQY
TRBV7-9	TRBJ2-2	-	ASSLGLSDSGELF
TRBV5-1	TRBJ1-1	-	ASSLEGWEAF
TRBV10-3	TRBJ1-6	-	AISESSHSPLH
TRBV28	TRBJ1-1	TRBD1	ASRSNIWDRGRESEAF
TRBV28	TRBJ1-1	-	ASSSAVENTEAF
TRBV4-2	TRBJ2-1	TRBD2	ASSQDQWGLAGQNEQF
TRBV4-3	TRBJ2-3	-	ASSSGDTQY
TRBV5-4	TRBJ2-1	TRBD2	ASSLGSSGGVNEQF
TRBV5-6	TRBJ1-4	-	ASSGLTTATNEKLF
TRBV28	TRBJ2-3	-	ASSSPGRGATDTQY
TRBV12-3/TRBV12-4	TRBJ2-3	-	ATQWGRTDTQY
TRBV12-3/TRBV12-4	TRBJ1-5	-	ASSTGGPQH
TRBV23-1	TRBJ1-1	-	ASRFFDLNTEAF
TRBV9	TRBJ1-5	-	ASGMEDQPQH
TRBV7-6	TRBJ1-1	-	ASSLGVYSEAF
TRBV18	TRBJ1-4	-	ASSRRRGMDEKLF
TRBV4-2	TRBJ1-1	TRBD1	ASSPYNKGAVGTEAF
TRBV3-1/TRBV3-2	TRBJ2-7	-	ASSREGGGEQY
TRBV6-4	TRBJ2-3	-	ASSVTNFTQY
TRBV4-1	TRBJ2-3	TRBD2	ASSSSTSGSGTDTQY
TRBV29-1	TRBJ2-5	-	SVDDQVAWETQY
TRBV28	TRBJ2-1	TRBD1	ASSPDRGYNEQF
TRBV29-1	TRBJ2-1	-	SVDKGSSYNEQF
TRBV7-3	TRBJ2-3	-	ASSPSHWSGTQY
TRBV27	TRBJ2-7	-	ASSLGDSYEQY
TRBV9	TRBJ2-2	TRBD2	ASSVAGEGRPGELF
TRBV18	TRBJ2-2	-	ASSPIDTARGELF
TRBV12-3/TRBV12-4	TRBJ2-7	TRBD2	ASKPASGYEQY
TRBV19	TRBJ2-2	-	ASSIPVGLGELF
TRBV6-5	TRBJ2-7	-	ASSYGDRSYEQY
TRBV18	TRBJ1-5	TRBD1	ASSPGQLAGPQH
TRBV30	TRBJ2-7	-	AWTDGTYEQY
TRBV2	TRBJ2-1	-	ASTSSKVNFEQF
TRBV5-1	TRBJ2-1	TRBD2	ASSLGPSGDNEQF
TRBV28	TRBJ2-3	TRBD2	ASSSAGAGTDTQY
TRBV30	TRBJ1-6	TRBD1	AWSQKGTGNSPLH
TRBV7-9	TRBJ1-1	TRBD1	ASSRQGGNTEAF
TRBV29-1	TRBJ1-2	-	SVEEGSLRDGYT
TRBV19	TRBJ2-2	TRBD1	ASSSRTGVPGELF